The subject of this entry is one T cell receptor beta chain. Separate from the roughly 710-subject first cohort, the roughly 120-subject validation cohort was the one that the donors belonged to. V was pared by 5 bases and J by 3 bases, with 7 bases of the junction left unmatched. The germline gives CDR1 SGHVS, CDR2 FQNEAQ. This CDR3 spans 15 amino acids. The data stem from a study of cytomegalovirus exposure and HLA in healthy donors. Background on the study: Both the roughly 120 validation repertoires and the 600 to 750 first-cohort repertoires used the same platform, as reported by a later analysis.

Sequenced by immunoSEQ multiplex PCR; TCRdb stores in-frame clones only, minus some. The profile shows roughly 70,000 clones, 70% to 90% of them singletons. Sequencing was carried out using PBMCs. This TCR derives from a young woman in good health and CMV-seropositive. The chain links TRBV7-8 to TRBJ2-7; TRBD2 agrees at 10 bases. The CDR3 bases are TGTGCCAGCAGCCTCCAATTAGCGGGAGGCTACGAGCAGTACTTC. Protein: CASSLQLAGGYEQYF.